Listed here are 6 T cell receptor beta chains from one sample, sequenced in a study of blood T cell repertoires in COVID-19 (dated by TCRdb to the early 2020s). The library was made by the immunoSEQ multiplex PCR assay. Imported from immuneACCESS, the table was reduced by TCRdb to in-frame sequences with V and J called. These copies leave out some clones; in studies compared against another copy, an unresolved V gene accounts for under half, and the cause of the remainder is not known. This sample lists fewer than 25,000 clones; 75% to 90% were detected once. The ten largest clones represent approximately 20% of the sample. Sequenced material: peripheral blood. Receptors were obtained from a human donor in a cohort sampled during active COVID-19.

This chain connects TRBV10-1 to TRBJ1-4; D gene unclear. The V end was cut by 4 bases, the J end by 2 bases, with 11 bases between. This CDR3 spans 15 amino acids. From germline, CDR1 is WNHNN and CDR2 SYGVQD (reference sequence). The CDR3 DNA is TGCGCCAGCAGTGGACCAGGAGGCACTAATGAAAAACTGTTTTTT. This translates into CASSGPGGTNEKLFF.

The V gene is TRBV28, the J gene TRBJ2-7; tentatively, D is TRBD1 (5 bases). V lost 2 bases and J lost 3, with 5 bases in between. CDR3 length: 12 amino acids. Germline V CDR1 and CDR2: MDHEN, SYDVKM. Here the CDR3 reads CASSLRGYEQYF. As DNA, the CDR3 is TGTGCCAGCAGTTTAAGGGGCTACGAGCAGTACTTC.

The CDR3 DNA reads TGCGCCAGCAGTGAATCTAGCGGGAGGGCCGGGGAGCTGTTTTTT. It specifies CASSESSGRAGELFF. The rearrangement uses TRBV10-1 and TRBJ2-2, with 12 bases aligning to TRBD2. Germline V CDR1 and CDR2: WNHNN, SYGVQD (reference sequence). The ends lost 3 bases at V and 6 bases at J; junction bases unmatched: 2. The CDR3 totals 15 residues.

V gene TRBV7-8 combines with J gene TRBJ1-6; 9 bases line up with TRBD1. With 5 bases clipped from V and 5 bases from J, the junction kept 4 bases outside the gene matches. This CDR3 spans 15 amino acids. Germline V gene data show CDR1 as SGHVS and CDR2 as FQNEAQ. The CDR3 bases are TGTGCCAGCAGCGCCCGGGACAGGGATAATTCACCCCTCCACTTT. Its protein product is CASSARDRDNSPLHF.

The CDR3: CASSLAAGGNEKLFF. CDR3 in DNA: TGTGCCAGCAGCTTAGCGGCAGGGGGTAATGAAAAACTGTTTTTT. The chain recombines TRBV7-8 with TRBJ1-4, with TRBD1 matching 7 bases. CDR3 length: 15 amino acids. J was trimmed by 4 bases and V by 0 bases; bases with no gene match: 2. Germline V CDR1 and CDR2: SGHVS, FQNEAQ.

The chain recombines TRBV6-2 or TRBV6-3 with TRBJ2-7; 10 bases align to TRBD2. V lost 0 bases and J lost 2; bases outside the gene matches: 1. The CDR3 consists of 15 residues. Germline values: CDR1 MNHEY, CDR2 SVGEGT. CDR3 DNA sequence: TGTGCCAGCAGTTACTCGAGCGGGAGGGCCTACGAGCAGTACTTC. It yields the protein CASSYSSGRAYEQYF.